Following are 19 T cell receptor beta chains from one sample sequenced in a study of response to subunit inactivated influenza vaccine. From the RT-PCR reads, TCRdb called clonotypes with MiXCR, one entry per CDR3 protein. The sample shows around 580,000 distinct CDR3 sequences, 12% of them seen only once. The material was PBMCs from blood, obtained on the day of vaccination. These receptor sequences come from a man in his fifties or sixties who received an inactivated influenza vaccine.

In its sample, this clonotype was seen a few times. The genes are TRBV12-3 or TRBV12-4 and TRBJ2-2; 7 bases line up with TRBD2. The ends lost 7 bases at V and 1 base at J; junction bases unmatched: 3. There are 14 residues in the CDR3. DNA of the CDR3: TGTGCCAGCACGCCTAGCGGGAACACCGGGGAGCTGTTTTTT. It is translated as CASTPSGNTGELFF.

The chain recombines TRBV20-1 with TRBJ2-1; weak D call: TRBD1 (10 bases). There are 15 residues in the CDR3. Per the germline V gene, CDR1 is DFQATT and CDR2 is SNEGSKA (reference sequence). V was shortened by 6 bases and J by 7 bases, with 22 bases between the two germline ends. DNA for the CDR3: TGCAGTGCGACAGGGGGCACGACTAGCGGAAATGAGCAGTTCTTC. Translation gives CSATGGTTSGNEQFF.

This clonotype was seen a few times. The chain is built from TRBV10-3 and TRBJ2-7; TRBD2 is a possible D gene (6 bases). Germline-derived CDR1 and CDR2 are ENHRY and SYGVKD. The CDR3 length is 14 residues. V was cut by 6 bases and J by 5 bases, with 17 bases left in between. CDR3 sequence reads: CAIRGGARGHEQYF. In DNA form, the CDR3 reads TGTGCCATCAGGGGGGGAGCGAGGGGCCACGAGCAGTACTTC.

In this sample, this clonotype turned up many times. The chain employs TRBV6-1 and TRBJ2-3; a possible D gene is TRBD2 (5 bases). Germline V gene lookup returns CDR1 MNHNS and CDR2 SASEGT. Trimming removed 6 bases at V and 1 base at J, with 11 bases between. The CDR3 covers 14 residues. DNA for the CDR3: TGTGCCAGCAGAGAGCGGACTCGCACAGATACGCAGTATTTT. Encoded protein: CASRERTRTDTQYF.

The chain carries TRBV6-2 or TRBV6-3 and TRBJ2-7, with 7 bases aligning to TRBD1. Germline CDR1 and CDR2: MNHEY and SVGEGT. The length of the CDR3 is 15 residues. V gave up 3 bases and J gave up 0 bases; unmatched junction bases: 5. The CDR3 sequence is CASSYPGQHSYEQYF. Here the CDR3 DNA reads TGTGCCAGCAGTTATCCGGGACAGCACTCCTACGAGCAGTACTTC.

This clonotype has just a few counts. The chain has TRBV6-2 or TRBV6-3 and TRBJ2-5, with D hard to call. V was trimmed by 3 bases and J by 2 bases, leaving 13 bases between them. There are 15 residues in the CDR3. Germline V gene sequence: CDR1 MNHEY, CDR2 SVGEGT. Written as DNA, the CDR3 is TGTGCCAGCAGTTATAAGGGCGACACTCAAGAGACCCAGTACTTC. Translated: CASSYKGDTQETQYF.

This clonotype came up many times. The chain couples TRBV6-1 to TRBJ2-1; TRBD2 is a possible D gene (6 bases). Germline CDR1 reads MNHNS; CDR2 reads SASEGT. CDR3 size: 13 residues. The germline V and J ends were trimmed by 2 bases and 7 bases, with 9 bases remaining between them. The CDR3 loop reads CASSESGGNEQFF. CDR3 nucleotide sequence: TGTGCCAGCAGTGAATCTGGGGGGAATGAGCAGTTCTTC.

A few counts support this clonotype. V gene TRBV5-1 combines with J gene TRBJ2-7; 9 bases agree with TRBD1. The germline CDR1 and CDR2 sequences are SGHRS and YFSETQ. This CDR3 has 16 amino acids. Losses at the gene ends were 1 base for V and 2 bases for J; bases not matched to a gene: 7. DNA for the CDR3: TGCGCCAGCAGCTTGACCGCGGGACAGGGCCCCTACGAGCAGTACTTC. Its protein product is CASSLTAGQGPYEQYF.

V and J are TRBV6-1 and TRBJ1-2; TRBD1 matches 7 bases. In germline, CDR1 is MNHNS, CDR2 SASEGT. The CDR3 covers 14 residues. The V and J ends lost 6 bases and 6 bases, in that order; junction bases with no gene match: 10. CDR3 in amino acids: CASRTPRQGDGYTF. The CDR3 nucleotides read TGTGCCAGCAGGACCCCCCGACAGGGAGATGGCTACACCTTC.

This clonotype was observed a few times. V gene TRBV4-3 combines with J gene TRBJ1-4; no definite D call. The CDR3 length is 15 residues. CDR1 is LGHNA, CDR2 YSLEER, per germline. V was clipped by 0 bases and J by 4 bases, with 9 bases between them. As DNA, the CDR3 is TGCGCCAGCAGCCAAGATCGGCAGAGTAATGAAAAACTGTTTTTT. Encoded protein: CASSQDRQSNEKLFF.

The V call is TRBV4-1, the J call TRBJ2-1; 13 nucleotides agree with TRBD2. V lost 4 bases to trimming and J lost 2 bases; unmatched junction nucleotides: 5. The CDR3 length is 17 residues. CDR1 and CDR2 from the germline V gene are MGHRA and YSYEKL. The CDR3 protein is CASSPTSGRRTYNEQFF. The CDR3, as DNA: TGCGCCAGCAGCCCGACTAGCGGGAGGAGGACCTACAATGAGCAGTTCTTC.

This clonotype occurred many times. This rearrangement joins TRBV7-9 to TRBJ1-5; D remains unclear. The CDR3 sequence is 15 residues long. V lost 5 bases, J lost 6 bases, and 17 bases lay in between. The germline gives CDR1 SEHNR, CDR2 FQNEAQ (reference sequence). CDR3 in amino acids: CASSRGGRRGQPQHF. CDR3 DNA sequence: TGTGCCAGCAGCCGCGGAGGGCGGCGGGGTCAGCCCCAGCATTTT. Based on the CDR3 plus reference TRBV7-9 and TRBJ1-5, the full variable domain is DTGVSQNPRHKITKRGQNVTFRCDPISEHNRLYWYRQTLGQGPEFLTYFQNEAQLEKSRLLSDRFSAERPKGSFSTLEIQRTEQGDSAMYLCASSRGGRRGQPQHFGDGTRLSIL.

This clonotype has only a few counts. This rearrangement joins TRBV6-5 to TRBJ1-1, with D possibly TRBD1 on 5 matching bases. CDR1 and CDR2 from the germline V gene are MNHEY and SVGAGI. The CDR3 covers 17 residues. The V gene lost 2 bases and the J gene lost 3 bases, with 19 bases spanning the gap. The CDR3 spells CASSYGARRGLDTEAFF. In nucleotides, the CDR3 is TGTGCCAGCAGTTACGGGGCTCGCAGAGGGTTGGACACTGAAGCTTTCTTT.

The chain is built from TRBV29-1 and TRBJ2-3; 7 bases align to TRBD1. Per germline, CDR1 SQVTM and CDR2 ANQGSEA. The V gene end was trimmed by 6 bases and the J gene end by 4 bases; junction bases not matched to a gene: 4. The CDR3 consists of 12 residues. This CDR3 is CSVDRAADTQYF. Here the CDR3 DNA reads TGCAGCGTAGACAGGGCTGCAGATACGCAGTATTTT.

This chain uses TRBV6-6 with TRBJ2-7; the D gene is possibly TRBD2 (6 bases). The CDR3 extends over 12 amino acids. Trimming removed 6 bases from V and 5 bases from J, with 11 bases in between. Germline CDR1 is MNHNY and CDR2 is SVGAGI (reference sequence). Here the CDR3 reads CASSHGGNEQYF. In nucleotides, the CDR3 is TGTGCCAGCAGCCACGGAGGGAACGAGCAGTACTTC.

This clonotype came up a few times. The chain has TRBV9 and TRBJ2-3, with 15 bases aligning to TRBD2. The ends lost 1 base at V and 3 bases at J; junction bases unmatched: 15. Germline loops: CDR1 SGDLS, CDR2 YYNGEE. The CDR3 runs 21 residues. CDR3: CASSVQLEGLAGGYMTDTQYF. In DNA, the CDR3 is TGTGCCAGCAGCGTACAATTGGAAGGACTAGCGGGGGGGTATATGACAGATACGCAGTATTTT.

Notes on this clonotype: This may arise from a read error, as a much more abundant clone is one base away. V and J are TRBV5-1 and TRBJ2-1; D is ambiguous. Per the germline V gene, CDR1 is SGHRS and CDR2 is YFSETQ. The CDR3 length is 13 residues. The CDR3 DNA reads TGCGCCTGCAGCTTGTTGCAGAGCAATGAGCAGTTCTTC. It specifies CACSLLQSNEQFF.

The chain joins TRBV10-3 to TRBJ2-7; weak D call: TRBD2 (6 bases). Germline CDR1 and CDR2: ENHRY and SYGVKD. V was clipped by 8 bases and J by 3 bases, with 11 bases between them. The CDR3 extends over 12 amino acids. The CDR3 protein is CAIGGTLYEQYF. Written as DNA, the CDR3 is TGTGCCATCGGAGGGACCCTCTACGAGCAGTACTTC.

This clonotype showed up many times. This rearrangement joins TRBV30 to TRBJ2-5, with unresolved D. The CDR3 length is 13 residues. Trimming stripped 2 bases from V and 4 bases from J, with 11 bases between. The germline V gene has CDR1 GTSNPN and CDR2 SVGIG (reference sequence). CDR3 loop: CAWSLGFGETQYF. The DNA of the CDR3 is TGTGCCTGGAGTTTAGGGTTTGGAGAGACCCAGTACTTC.